The 21 T cell receptor beta chains in this list originate from one sample, sequenced in a study of Ad26.COV2.S vaccination and SARS-CoV-2 variants. TCRdb's table, derived via immunoSEQ multiplex PCR, lists solely in-frame clones and lacks some. The profile shows 46,000 or so clones, about 80% of them singletons. Sample: peripheral blood, taken after recovery from COVID-19. The origin of the receptors is a human donor who had recovered from COVID-19.

The chain uses TRBV27 and TRBJ1-1; TRBD1 aligns across 8 bases. Germline assignment: CDR1 MNHEY and CDR2 SMNVEV (reference sequence). Unmatched junction bases numbered 12, after V lost 6 bases and J lost 6 bases. This CDR3 is built from 15 residues. The CDR3 loop reads CASRMGTTGGPEAFF. The CDR3 DNA reads TGTGCCAGCAGAATGGGGACAACAGGGGGGCCTGAAGCTTTCTTT.

The V gene is TRBV28, the J gene TRBJ2-4, with no clear D. The CDR3 consists of 12 residues. V was cut by 5 bases and J by 6 bases, with 8 bases left in between. Germline CDR1 is MDHEN and CDR2 is SYDVKM. This CDR3 is CASSRVANIQYF. The CDR3 DNA is TGTGCCAGCAGTCGAGTGGCAAACATTCAGTACTTC.

The chain uses TRBV6-5 and TRBJ2-6, with 7 bases identical to TRBD1. The CDR3 is 14 amino acids. Looked up from germline, CDR1 is MNHEY and CDR2 is SVGAGI. The ends lost 9 bases at V and 3 bases at J; junction bases unmatched: 5. CDR3 loop: CASYTGDGANVLTF. In DNA, the CDR3 is TGTGCCAGTTATACAGGGGATGGGGCCAACGTCCTGACTTTC.

This clone was recorded a few times. V gene TRBV25-1 combines with J gene TRBJ2-5; 8 bases map to TRBD1. CDR1 is MGHDK, CDR2 SYGVNS, per germline. The CDR3 totals 16 residues. The junction had 8 bases not matched to a gene; V was cut back by 1 base and J by 4 bases. The CDR3 spells CASSEFRTGRGETQYF. The CDR3 bases are TGTGCCAGCAGTGAATTTCGGACAGGGCGGGGAGAGACCCAGTACTTC.

This sequence joins TRBV19 and TRBJ2-5, with 7 bases that match TRBD1. With 4 bases clipped from V and 5 bases from J, the junction kept 7 bases outside the gene matches. Germline values: CDR1 LNHDA, CDR2 SQIVND (reference sequence). This CDR3 comprises 14 residues. The CDR3 nucleotides are TGTGCCAGTAGTAGGGCCGGGACAGTGGAGACCCAGTACTTC. The encoded protein is CASSRAGTVETQYF.

The CDR3 reads CASPGLAENTGELFF. Written as DNA, the CDR3 is TGTGCCAGCCCGGGACTAGCGGAGAACACCGGGGAGCTGTTTTTT. This chain connects TRBV5-4 to TRBJ2-2; 11 bases fit TRBD2. This CDR3 has 15 residues. V trimming: 7 bases; J trimming: 1 base; junction bases outside the gene matches: 3. Germline V gene data show CDR1 as SGHNT and CDR2 as YYREEE (reference sequence). The full variable domain, in which reference TRBV5-4 and TRBJ2-2 provide the parts outside the CDR3, is ETGVTQSPTHLIKTRGQQVTLRCSSQSGHNTVSWYQQALGQGPQFIFQYYREEENGRGNFPPRFSGLQFPNYSSELNVNALELDDSALYLCASPGLAENTGELFFGEGSRLTVL.

This chain connects TRBV19 to TRBJ1-2; tentative D call: TRBD1 (5 bases). The CDR3 consists of 14 residues. Germline V gives CDR1 LNHDA, CDR2 SQIVND (reference sequence). V dropped 2 bases and J dropped 4 bases, with 11 bases sitting between them. CDR3 sequence (DNA): TGTGCCAGTAGTATATCAGGGAAACCCTATGGCTACACCTTC. Translation gives CASSISGKPYGYTF.

In this sample, this clone turned up a few times. Here the CDR3 reads CASSSQGQNSGGEQYF. CDR3 DNA sequence: TGCGCCAGCAGCTCCCAGGGTCAAAACTCCGGGGGGGAGCAGTACTTC. The chain is built from TRBV5-1 and TRBJ2-7; 7 bases are a match to TRBD2. The CDR3 is 16 residues long. Germline values: CDR1 SGHRS, CDR2 YFSETQ. The trim removed 3 bases at V and 7 bases at J, leaving 16 bases unmatched.

This rearrangement joins TRBV18 to TRBJ1-2, with D perhaps matching TRBD1 (5 bases). There are 15 residues in the CDR3. The ends were cut back, 2 bases at V and 7 bases at J, with 17 bases in the middle. Looked up from germline, CDR1 is KGHSH and CDR2 is LQKENI. The CDR3 nucleotides read TGTGCCAGCTCACCAAGCTCTACGAGGGGCCTTGGCTACACCTTC. Protein product: CASSPSSTRGLGYTF.

CDR3 loop: CASSANRGQAFF. CDR3 coding DNA: TGTGCCAGCAGCGCGAACAGGGGGCAAGCTTTCTTT. The gene calls are TRBV12-3 or TRBV12-4 and TRBJ1-1, with 9 bases aligning to TRBD1. The CDR3 totals 12 residues. J gave up 9 bases and V 6 bases, and 5 bases lay outside the gene matches.

The chain combines TRBV6-5 with TRBJ1-5; 7 bases align to TRBD1. Germline V CDR1 and CDR2: MNHEY, SVGAGI. The junction had 3 bases not matched to a gene; V was cut back by 4 bases and J by 3 bases. The CDR3 totals 14 residues. CDR3 sequence: CASSSTGYNQPQHF. The CDR3 DNA reads as TGTGCCAGCAGTTCGACAGGGTACAATCAGCCCCAGCATTTT.

In this sample, this clone turned up a few times. V gene TRBV7-3 combines with J gene TRBJ2-1; 7 bases agree with TRBD1. The CDR3 spans 13 residues. In germline, CDR1 is SGHTA, CDR2 FQGTGA. V shed 5 bases, J shed 5 bases, and the junction held 3 bases outside the gene matches. The CDR3 is CASSRGRNNEQFF. The CDR3 DNA follows: TGTGCCAGCAGCAGGGGGCGGAACAATGAGCAGTTCTTC.

CDR3 DNA: TGCGCCAGCAGTGAGGCCGGGGACCTAGCGGATACGCAGTATTTT. Translation gives CASSEAGDLADTQYF. V gene TRBV10-1 combines with J gene TRBJ2-3; possible D gene TRBD2, 6 bases. Germline V gene sequence: CDR1 WNHNN, CDR2 SYGVQD (reference sequence). V lost 2 bases, J lost 6 bases, and 15 bases lay in between. The CDR3 sequence is 15 residues long.

The chain links TRBV2 to TRBJ2-5, with no clear D. CDR3 size: 13 residues. V was shortened by 7 bases and J by 1 base, with 10 bases between the two germline ends. Germline V gene data show CDR1 as SNHLY and CDR2 as FYNNEI. CDR3 DNA sequence: TGTGCCAGCAATTCGCGCTTCCAAGAGACCCAGTACTTC. The encoded protein is CASNSRFQETQYF.

The genes are TRBV13 and TRBJ2-3; TRBD1 is a possible D gene (6 bases). The length of the CDR3 is 15 residues. Germline loops: CDR1 PRHDT, CDR2 FYEKMQ (reference sequence). The V and J ends lost 5 bases and 3 bases respectively, with 15 bases between them. This CDR3 is CASSPPQGSTDTQYF. CDR3 nucleotides: TGTGCCAGCAGCCCCCCACAGGGAAGTACAGATACGCAGTATTTT.

The chain couples TRBV9 to TRBJ1-6, with TRBD1 as a possible D gene (5 bases). The CDR3 totals 17 residues. CDR1 SGDLS and CDR2 YYNGEE come from the germline V gene. V lost 0 bases to trimming and J lost 3 bases, with 13 bases between them. The CDR3 spells CASSVGSRVGYNSPLHF. The CDR3 DNA follows: TGTGCCAGCAGCGTAGGGTCCAGGGTTGGCTATAATTCACCCCTCCACTTT.

V and J are TRBV5-1 and TRBJ2-5, with 10 bases lining up with TRBD2. The CDR3 consists of 16 residues. Germline-derived CDR1 and CDR2 are SGHRS and YFSETQ. Losses at the gene ends were 4 bases for V and 4 bases for J; bases not matched to a gene: 10. The CDR3 nucleotides are TGCGCCAGCAGCGGGCAAAGCGGGGGGGCCGTAGAGACCCAGTACTTC. Its translation is CASSGQSGGAVETQYF. Complete variable domain (other parts from reference TRBV5-1 and TRBJ2-5): KAGVTQTPRYLIKTRGQQVTLSCSPISGHRSVSWYQQTPGQGLQFLFEYFSETQRNKGNFPGRFSGRQFSNSRSEMNVSTLELGDSALYLCASSGQSGGAVETQYFGPGTRLLVL.

The V call is TRBV11-2, the J call TRBJ1-1, with D hard to call. Looked up from germline, CDR1 is SGHAT and CDR2 is FQNNGV. Trimming took off 2 bases at V and 0 bases at J, with 7 bases between the two ends. The CDR3 consists of 14 residues. CDR3 sequence: CASSLNAVNTEAFF. The CDR3 bases are TGTGCCAGCAGCTTAAACGCAGTGAACACTGAAGCTTTCTTT.

The genes are TRBV14 and TRBJ2-5; D might be TRBD2 (6 bases). The CDR3 has 14 amino acids. CDR1 is SGHDN, CDR2 FVKESK, per germline. Trimming pared 1 base from V and 5 bases from J, leaving 11 bases between. As DNA, the CDR3 is TGTGCCAGCAGCCAAGTTGGGGACTGGGAGACCCAGTACTTC. This translates into CASSQVGDWETQYF.

The CDR3 is CASSSTGTNQPQHF. The CDR3 region has the DNA TGTGCCAGCAGCTCTACAGGGACCAATCAGCCCCAGCATTTT. The V call is TRBV13, the J call TRBJ1-5; TRBD1 might be the D (6 bases). Trimming removed 4 bases at V and 3 bases at J, with 10 bases between. The germline gives CDR1 PRHDT, CDR2 FYEKMQ (reference sequence). There are 14 residues in the CDR3.

This chain connects TRBV10-3 to TRBJ1-2, with TRBD1 identical over 9 bases. V was pared by 4 bases and J by 7 bases, with 7 bases of the junction left unmatched. CDR3 length: 14 residues. CDR1 and CDR2 (germline): ENHRY, SYGVKD. The CDR3 region is CAISGDRDSGGYTF. In nucleotides, the CDR3 is TGTGCCATCAGTGGGGACAGGGATTCGGGTGGCTACACCTTC.